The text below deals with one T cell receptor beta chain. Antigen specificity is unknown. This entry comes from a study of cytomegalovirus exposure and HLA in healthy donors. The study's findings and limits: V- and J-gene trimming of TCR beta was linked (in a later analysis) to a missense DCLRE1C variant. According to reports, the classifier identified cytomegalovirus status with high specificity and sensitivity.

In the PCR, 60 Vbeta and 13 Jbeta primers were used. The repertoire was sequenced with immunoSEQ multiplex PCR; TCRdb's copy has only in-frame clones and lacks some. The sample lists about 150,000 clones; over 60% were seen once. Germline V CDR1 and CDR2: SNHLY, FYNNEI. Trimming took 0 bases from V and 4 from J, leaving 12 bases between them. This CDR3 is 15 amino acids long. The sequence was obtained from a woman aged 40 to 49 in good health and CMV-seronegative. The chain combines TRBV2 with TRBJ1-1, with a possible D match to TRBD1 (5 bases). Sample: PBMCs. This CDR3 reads CASSEALRGVTEAFF. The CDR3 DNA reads TGTGCCAGCAGTGAAGCGCTTAGGGGTGTCACTGAAGCTTTCTTT.